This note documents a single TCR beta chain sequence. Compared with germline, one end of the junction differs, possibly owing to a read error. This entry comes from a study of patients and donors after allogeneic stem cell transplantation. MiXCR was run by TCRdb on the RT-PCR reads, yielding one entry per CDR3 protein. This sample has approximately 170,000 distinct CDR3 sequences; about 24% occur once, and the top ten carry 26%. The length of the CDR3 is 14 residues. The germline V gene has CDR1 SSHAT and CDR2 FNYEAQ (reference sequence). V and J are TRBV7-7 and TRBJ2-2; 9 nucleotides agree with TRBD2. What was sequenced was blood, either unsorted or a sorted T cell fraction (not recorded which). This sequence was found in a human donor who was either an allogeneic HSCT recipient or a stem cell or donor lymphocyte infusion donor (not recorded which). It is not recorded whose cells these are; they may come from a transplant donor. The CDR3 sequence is CASSIAGVTGELFF. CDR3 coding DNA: TGTGCTAGCAGCATAGCGGGGGTCACCGGGGAGCTGTTTTTT. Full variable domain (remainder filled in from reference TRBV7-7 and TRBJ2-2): GAGVSQSPRYKVTKRGQDVTLRCDPISSHATLYWYQQALGQGPEFLTYFNYEAQPDKSGLPSDRFSAERPEGSISTLTIQRTEQRDSAMYRCASSIAGVTGELFFGEGSRLTVL.